This T cell receptor beta chain was profiled in a study of blood T cells in healthy people across ages. Trimming took 5 bases from V and 1 from J; bases not matched to a gene: 12. Germline CDR1 is DFQATT and CDR2 is SNEGSKA (reference sequence). This CDR3 region has 16 residues. Then a second PCR, running about 6 to 12 cycles, was carried out with a sample-barcoded 5' primer and a J-beta primer mix. CDR3-containing paired-end reads numbering at least 2.5 million came from each sample. TCRdb re-analysed the 5' RACE reads in MiXCR, keeping a single row per CDR3 protein. The sample has under 2 million distinct CDR3 sequences, approximately 32% seen once. Findings and limits, study-wide: More naive CD4+ cells and higher diversity were found in long-lived than in aged donors.

Concerning this clonotype: The antigen is undetermined.

The draw of peripheral blood yielded roughly 10 milliliters from each donor. Material: blood. This receptor was obtained from a woman aged 30 to 39 in good health. V and J are TRBV20-1 and TRBJ2-3, with TRBD2 identical over 7 bases. The CDR3 sequence is CSAPRGRSGGTDTQYF. The CDR3 nucleotides read TGCAGTGCTCCTCGGGGGAGAAGCGGGGGCACAGATACGCAGTATTTT.